Listed below are T cell receptor beta chains from one sample, sequenced in a study of shared clonotypes between healthy human individuals. The protocol was immunoSEQ multiplex PCR, while the TCRdb copy is restricted to in-frame clones and leaves out a portion. Among about 1 million clones, roughly 70% were seen once, and the ten largest hold roughly 1.5%. Source material: memory CD4+ T cells sorted from blood. These receptors were collected from a man aged 18 to 29 in good health. The CDR3 runs from the conserved cysteine through the conserved F or W. Fields, in order: D gene, clone size, V gene, J gene, CDR3 DNA, CDR3 protein. A D gene is named only where the DNA matches it firmly. Part of the rows lack a size; the others show once, few, many or a class for expanded clones.

D gene: -
clone size: -
V gene: TRBV19
J gene: TRBJ2-3
CDR3 DNA: TGTGCCAGTAGTATAGATCGGAGTGGTACGGGGCACACAGATACGCAGTATTTT
CDR3 protein: CASSIDRSGTGHTDTQYF

D gene: TRBD1
clone size: -
V gene: TRBV6-5
J gene: TRBJ1-6
CDR3 DNA: TGTGCCAGCAGTTACGCCGGGACAGGGGGCTCACCCCTCCACTTT
CDR3 protein: CASSYAGTGGSPLHF

D gene: -
clone size: -
V gene: TRBV11-3
J gene: TRBJ2-1
CDR3 DNA: TGTGCCAGCAGCAAGCGGTCGGGGAATGAGCAGTTCTTC
CDR3 protein: CASSKRSGNEQFF

D gene: -
clone size: -
V gene: TRBV5-1
J gene: TRBJ2-2
CDR3 DNA: TGCGCCAGCAGCTCGCCTCGGCCAGGGGTGGACACCGGGGAGCTGTTTTTT
CDR3 protein: CASSSPRPGVDTGELFF

D gene: -
clone size: -
V gene: TRBV7-3
J gene: TRBJ2-3
CDR3 DNA: TGTGCCAGCAGCTTGGGACTCCGCACAGATACGCAGTATTTT
CDR3 protein: CASSLGLRTDTQYF

D gene: TRBD1
clone size: -
V gene: TRBV7-2
J gene: TRBJ1-4
CDR3 DNA: TGTGCCAGCAGCCCCAGGACAGGGGAAGAAAAACTGTTTTTT
CDR3 protein: CASSPRTGEEKLFF

D gene: TRBD1
clone size: few
V gene: TRBV6-5
J gene: TRBJ2-7
CDR3 DNA: TGTGCCAGCAACCGACAGGGTACCTACGAGCAGTACTTC
CDR3 protein: CASNRQGTYEQYF

D gene: -
clone size: -
V gene: TRBV11-2
J gene: TRBJ1-3
CDR3 DNA: TGTGCCAGCAGCTTAGATCTGGCGGTCTCTGGAAACACCATATATTTT
CDR3 protein: CASSLDLAVSGNTIYF

D gene: -
clone size: -
V gene: TRBV2
J gene: TRBJ1-1
CDR3 DNA: TGTGCCAGCAGGACCGCGGGCTGGGTCCAGAACACTGAAGCTTTCTTT
CDR3 protein: CASRTAGWVQNTEAFF

D gene: -
clone size: few
V gene: TRBV10-3
J gene: TRBJ1-5
CDR3 DNA: TGTGCCATCAGTGAACTTAATCAGCCCCAGCATTTT
CDR3 protein: CAISELNQPQHF

D gene: -
clone size: -
V gene: TRBV4-3
J gene: TRBJ2-5
CDR3 DNA: TGCGCCAGCAGCCAAGATCGTCCCGGACAGCACTTGGAGACCCAGTACTTC
CDR3 protein: CASSQDRPGQHLETQYF

D gene: -
clone size: -
V gene: TRBV21-1
J gene: TRBJ2-7
CDR3 DNA: TGTGCCAGCAGCAACCCCAGGGGGAGGACCTACGAGCAGTACTTC
CDR3 protein: CASSNPRGRTYEQYF

D gene: TRBD1
clone size: -
V gene: TRBV2
J gene: TRBJ1-2
CDR3 DNA: TGTGCCAGCAGGGGACAGGGCGACTATGGCTACACCTTC
CDR3 protein: CASRGQGDYGYTF

D gene: -
clone size: -
V gene: TRBV7-8
J gene: TRBJ2-1
CDR3 DNA: TGTGCCAGCAGCTTAGCCAGGGGAGGGGGGAGCTCCTACAATGAGCAGTTCTTC
CDR3 protein: CASSLARGGGSSYNEQFF

D gene: TRBD1
clone size: few
V gene: TRBV6-6
J gene: TRBJ2-7
CDR3 DNA: TGTGCCAGCAGTTCCGGGACAGTAAACGAGCAGTACTTC
CDR3 protein: CASSSGTVNEQYF

D gene: -
clone size: -
V gene: TRBV4-1
J gene: TRBJ2-7
CDR3 DNA: TGCGCCAGCAGCCAAGATGCATGGCAGGACTCCTACGAGCAGTACTTC
CDR3 protein: CASSQDAWQDSYEQYF

D gene: TRBD1
clone size: -
V gene: TRBV19
J gene: TRBJ1-6
CDR3 DNA: TGTGCCAGTCTCGACAGGGGCGGGTCACCCCTCCACTTT
CDR3 protein: CASLDRGGSPLHF

D gene: -
clone size: -
V gene: TRBV30
J gene: TRBJ1-6
CDR3 DNA: TGTGCCTCGGACGGTAATTCACCCCTCCACTTT
CDR3 protein: CASDGNSPLHF

D gene: -
clone size: -
V gene: TRBV5-1
J gene: TRBJ2-7
CDR3 DNA: TGCGCCAGCAGCTTTGCCAGCCTTTACGAGCAGTACTTC
CDR3 protein: CASSFASLYEQYF

D gene: TRBD1
clone size: -
V gene: TRBV5-1
J gene: TRBJ2-7
CDR3 DNA: TGCGCCAGCAGCCCCGGACAGGGTGTCAGCGAGCAGTACTTC
CDR3 protein: CASSPGQGVSEQYF

D gene: -
clone size: -
V gene: TRBV29-1
J gene: TRBJ1-2
CDR3 DNA: TGCAGCGTTGAAGATCTTGCGGGGTTCTATGGCTACACCTTC
CDR3 protein: CSVEDLAGFYGYTF

D gene: -
clone size: -
V gene: TRBV5-5
J gene: TRBJ2-2
CDR3 DNA: TGTGCCAGCAGACAGCGAGCGAACACCGGGGAGCTGTTTTTT
CDR3 protein: CASRQRANTGELFF

D gene: TRBD1
clone size: -
V gene: TRBV30
J gene: TRBJ1-2
CDR3 DNA: TGTGCCCGACAGGGAGAGGTAGCTGGCTACACCTTC
CDR3 protein: CARQGEVAGYTF

D gene: -
clone size: -
V gene: TRBV5-1
J gene: TRBJ2-1
CDR3 DNA: TGCGGCAGCTCCCCTTCCACCGGGGCTCACAATGAGCAGTTCTTC
CDR3 protein: CGSSPSTGAHNEQFF

D gene: -
clone size: -
V gene: TRBV2
J gene: TRBJ2-7
CDR3 DNA: TGTGCCAGCAGGGCGGACACCTACGAGCAGTACTTC
CDR3 protein: CASRADTYEQYF

D gene: -
clone size: -
V gene: TRBV19
J gene: TRBJ1-6
CDR3 DNA: TGTGCCAGTACCGAGAGCTCCTATAATTCACCCCTCCACTTT
CDR3 protein: CASTESSYNSPLHF

D gene: -
clone size: few
V gene: TRBV6-5
J gene: TRBJ1-5
CDR3 DNA: TGTGCCATCAGTGACGGGTATCAGCCCCAGCATTTT
CDR3 protein: CAISDGYQPQHF

D gene: -
clone size: -
V gene: TRBV6-5
J gene: TRBJ1-2
CDR3 DNA: TGTGCCAGCAGTTCCCCTACTGAAAGGAGGGACTATGGCTACACCTTC
CDR3 protein: CASSSPTERRDYGYTF

D gene: TRBD2
clone size: -
V gene: TRBV7-8
J gene: TRBJ2-3
CDR3 DNA: TGTGCCAGCAGCCTGAGCGGGGGCCTTAGGAACACAGATACGCAGTATTTT
CDR3 protein: CASSLSGGLRNTDTQYF

D gene: -
clone size: -
V gene: TRBV5-1
J gene: TRBJ2-5
CDR3 DNA: TGCGCCAGCAGCCCCACCGGAGTAGAAGAGACCCAGTACTTC
CDR3 protein: CASSPTGVEETQYF

D gene: -
clone size: once
V gene: TRBV11-3
J gene: TRBJ2-1
CDR3 DNA: TGTGCCAGCAGCTTATCCCCCCTTTCCAATGAGCAGTTCTTC
CDR3 protein: CASSLSPLSNEQFF

D gene: -
clone size: -
V gene: TRBV30
J gene: TRBJ1-2
CDR3 DNA: TGTGCCTGGAGTACGGCCTATTCTGTCTATGGCTACACCTTC
CDR3 protein: CAWSTAYSVYGYTF

D gene: -
clone size: -
V gene: TRBV4-3
J gene: TRBJ2-2
CDR3 DNA: TGCGCCAGCAGCTTGGGGCAGGGTGACACCGGGGAGCTGTTTTTT
CDR3 protein: CASSLGQGDTGELFF

D gene: -
clone size: -
V gene: TRBV6-1
J gene: TRBJ1-6
CDR3 DNA: TGTGCCAGCAGCAGCAATTCACCCCTCCACTTT
CDR3 protein: CASSSNSPLHF

D gene: TRBD2
clone size: -
V gene: TRBV30
J gene: TRBJ2-1
CDR3 DNA: TGTGCCTGGAACAGAGGGCGGGAGTTCGGTGAGCAGTTCTTC
CDR3 protein: CAWNRGREFGEQFF

D gene: TRBD1
clone size: -
V gene: TRBV5-5
J gene: TRBJ2-7
CDR3 DNA: TGTGCCAGCAGACTTCTGACAGGGCCTTCCTACGAGCAGTACTTC
CDR3 protein: CASRLLTGPSYEQYF

D gene: TRBD1
clone size: -
V gene: TRBV7-9
J gene: TRBJ1-4
CDR3 DNA: TGTGCCAGCAGCTTGGACAGGGCTAATGAAAAACTGTTTTTT
CDR3 protein: CASSLDRANEKLFF

D gene: TRBD1
clone size: -
V gene: TRBV30
J gene: TRBJ1-1
CDR3 DNA: TGTGCCTGGAGCGGGCAGGGGGCTCTGAGTCGTGAAGCTTTCTTT
CDR3 protein: CAWSGQGALSREAFF

D gene: TRBD1
clone size: -
V gene: TRBV6-5
J gene: TRBJ1-4
CDR3 DNA: TGTGCCAGCAGTGGACAGGGAAAACTGTTTTTT
CDR3 protein: CASSGQGKLFF